This T cell receptor beta chain was recovered during a study of blood T cell repertoires in COVID-19. On the study more broadly: Specimens from acute and convalescent COVID-19 originated in the United States, Italy and Spain. PBMCs, B-cell-depleted T cells, or T cells provided the cDNA or gDNA that made up the material.

TCRdb keeps only in-frame clones here, not all; method: immunoSEQ multiplex PCR. The sample yields some 300,000 clones, around nine tenths seen once. The V segment lost 4 bases and the J segment 3 bases; nucleotides outside the gene matches: 8. This CDR3 is built from 16 residues. CDR1 MNHEY and CDR2 SVGEGT come from the germline V gene. This TCR derives from a man in his 70s with acute or convalescent COVID-19. The sequenced sample consisted of peripheral blood. V is TRBV6-2 or TRBV6-3 and J is TRBJ2-7; 11 bases align to TRBD1. The CDR3 loop reads CASSWDRGYFLYEQYF. In nucleotides, the CDR3 is TGTGCCAGCAGTTGGGACAGGGGGTACTTTCTCTACGAGCAGTACTTC.